Below are 16 T cell receptor beta chains sequenced from a single sample in a study of blood T cell repertoires in COVID-19. Sequencing used immunoSEQ multiplex PCR; TCRdb keeps in-frame clones, though not all of them. In the table there are about 170,000 clones, roughly 86% of which are singletons. Source material: peripheral blood. The receptors originated from a woman of 80 years or more in a cohort sampled during active or convalescent COVID-19.

The chain is built from TRBV28 and TRBJ2-5; TRBD1 matches at 7 bases. Losses at the gene ends were 2 bases for V and 5 bases for J; bases not matched to a gene: 11. This CDR3 contains 16 residues. The germline V gene has CDR1 MDHEN and CDR2 SYDVKM. The CDR3 region is CASSLPKTGSRETQYF. In DNA form, the CDR3 reads TGTGCCAGCAGTTTACCGAAGACAGGGTCACGCGAGACCCAGTACTTC.

This clone turned up a few times. V and J are TRBV27 and TRBJ1-2; tentative D call: TRBD1 (6 bases). Per germline, CDR1 MNHEY and CDR2 SMNVEV (reference sequence). This CDR3 is built from 13 residues. The V end was cut by 10 bases, the J end by 2 bases, with 14 bases between. DNA of the CDR3: TGTGCCACCCAGGGGTTTGGAAACTATGGCTACACCTTC. As protein: CATQGFGNYGYTF.

J is TRBJ2-2 and V is TRBV6-1; no clear D. V lost 3 bases to trimming and J lost 5 bases, with 4 bases between them. Per the germline V gene, CDR1 is MNHNS and CDR2 is SASEGT. The length of the CDR3 is 12 residues. The CDR3 loop is CASSDRTGELFF. The CDR3 coding sequence is TGTGCCAGCAGTGACAGAACCGGGGAGCTGTTTTTT.

The rearrangement links TRBV5-1 to TRBJ2-1; TRBD2 might be the D (5 bases). Germline loops: CDR1 SGHRS, CDR2 YFSETQ. This CDR3 has 14 amino acids. Deletions cut 3 bases from V and 1 base from J, with 8 bases between. CDR3 nucleotide sequence: TGCGCCAGCAGCTCCTTAGCGTCCTACAATGAGCAGTTCTTC. This sequence encodes CASSSLASYNEQFF.

This clone was picked up a small number of times. V and J are TRBV27 and TRBJ1-6; D remains unclear. From germline, CDR1 is MNHEY and CDR2 SMNVEV (reference sequence). The CDR3 is 12 amino acids. The germline V and J ends were trimmed by 7 bases and 10 bases, with 11 bases remaining between them. Here the CDR3 reads CASNFVWSPLHF. The CDR3 DNA reads TGTGCCAGCAACTTCGTCTGGTCACCCCTCCACTTT.

This clone was observed a single time. V is TRBV18 and J is TRBJ1-5; D is perhaps TRBD1 (6 bases). Trimming took off 2 bases at V and 6 bases at J, with 11 bases between the two ends. CDR3 size: 14 residues. Germline lookup yields CDR1 KGHSH and CDR2 LQKENI. CDR3 DNA sequence: TGTGCCAGCTCACCAGTGCAGGGGAGTCAGCCCCAGCATTTT. As protein: CASSPVQGSQPQHF.

This clone has a single count. V is TRBV20-1 and J is TRBJ1-1; possibly TRBD1 for D (6 bases). CDR3 length: 15 amino acids. Trimming removed 3 bases from V and 5 bases from J, with 19 bases in between. Germline V CDR1 and CDR2: DFQATT, SNEGSKA (reference sequence). This chain's CDR3 is CSASTGTSVTTEAFF. CDR3 coding DNA: TGCAGTGCTAGTACGGGGACATCGGTGACGACTGAAGCTTTCTTT.

The chain links TRBV2 to TRBJ1-2, with 8 bases lining up with TRBD1. Germline V CDR1 and CDR2: SNHLY, FYNNEI. This CDR3 is 14 amino acids long. Trimming took 1 base from V and 4 from J; bases not matched to a gene: 2. CDR3 amino acids: CASSEGQGAYGYTF. CDR3 DNA sequence: TGTGCCAGCAGTGAAGGGCAGGGGGCCTATGGCTACACCTTC.

Notes on this clone: One junction end disagrees with the germline gene, perhaps due to a read error. The chain employs TRBV7-7 and TRBJ2-2, with D possibly matching TRBD2 (6 bases). The germline V gene encodes CDR1 SSHAT and CDR2 FNYEAQ (reference sequence). CDR3 length: 18 amino acids. In DNA form, the CDR3 reads TGTGCTAGCAGCAAGCCGGGACTGGTAATGACGAACACCGGGGAGCTGTTTTTT. This gives the protein CASSKPGLVMTNTGELFF.

V is TRBV9 and J is TRBJ1-1, with 7 bases fitting TRBD1. Germline loops: CDR1 SGDLS, CDR2 YYNGEE. The CDR3 is made up of 13 amino acids. V shed 1 base and J 5 bases; nucleotides not matched to a gene: 2. DNA of the CDR3: TGTGCCAGCAGCGTAACAGGGGTGACTGAAGCTTTCTTT. It codes for CASSVTGVTEAFF.

This rearrangement joins TRBV15 to TRBJ1-2, with D hard to call. This CDR3 is built from 17 residues. CDR1 is LNHNV and CDR2 is YYDKDF in the germline V gene (reference sequence). Trimming removed 0 bases from V and 2 bases from J, with 16 bases in between. CDR3 in DNA: TGTGCCACCAGCAGAGATCAGTCAACAGATAGAAACTATGGCTACACCTTC. The encoded protein is CATSRDQSTDRNYGYTF. Looking up the rest from reference TRBV15 and TRBJ1-2 gives the full variable domain: DAMVIQNPRYQVTQFGKPVTLSCSQTLNHNVMYWYQQKSSQAPKLLFHYYDKDFNNEADTPDNFQSRRPNTSFCFLDIRSPGLGDTAMYLCATSRDQSTDRNYGYTFGSGTRLTVV.

This chain connects TRBV7-2 to TRBJ2-5, with TRBD1 matching over 7 bases. V shed 6 bases and J 5 bases; nucleotides not matched to a gene: 12. The germline CDR1 and CDR2 sequences are SGHTA and FQGNSA. The CDR3 is 15 residues long. CDR3 in amino acids: CASSIRQGTRETQYF. The DNA of the CDR3 is TGTGCCAGCAGTATCCGACAGGGAACCAGGGAGACCCAGTACTTC.

The chain links TRBV7-2 to TRBJ1-5; 10 nucleotides align to TRBD1. V dropped 2 bases and J dropped 7; count of bases not matched to a gene: 8. From germline, CDR1 is SGHTA and CDR2 FQGNSA. The CDR3 extends over 16 amino acids. CDR3 sequence: CASSLQSTGGEQPQHF. Here the CDR3 DNA reads TGTGCCAGCAGCTTACAATCGACAGGGGGCGAACAGCCCCAGCATTTT.

This rearrangement joins TRBV7-2 to TRBJ2-7, with 9 bases that match TRBD2. Germline lookup yields CDR1 SGHTA and CDR2 FQGNSA. J gave up 2 bases and V 2 bases, and 13 bases lay outside the gene matches. This CDR3 spans 18 amino acids. DNA for the CDR3: TGTGCCAGCAGCTTAATTCCGCGGGCGGGGGGGCTCCCCTACGAGCAGTACTTC. Its protein product is CASSLIPRAGGLPYEQYF.

This chain uses TRBV30 with TRBJ2-3, with TRBD1 identical over 7 bases. Germline V gives CDR1 GTSNPN, CDR2 SVGIG (reference sequence). This CDR3 is built from 14 residues. J was trimmed by 4 bases and V by 4 bases; bases with no gene match: 8. The CDR3 spells CAWTHRGAADTQYF. The CDR3 DNA follows: TGTGCCTGGACCCACAGGGGAGCGGCAGATACGCAGTATTTT. The full variable domain, completed using reference TRBV30 and TRBJ2-3, is SQTIHQWPATLVQPVGSPLSLECTVEGTSNPNLYWYRQAAGRGLQLLFYSVGIGQISSEVPQNLSASRPQDRQFILSSKKLLLSDSGFYLCAWTHRGAADTQYFGPGTRLTVL.

The V and J genes are TRBV7-6 and TRBJ1-6, with 9 nucleotides matching TRBD1. The V gene end was trimmed by 5 bases and the J gene end by 6 bases; junction bases not matched to a gene: 11. This CDR3 is built from 17 residues. Germline-derived CDR1 and CDR2 are SGHVS and FNYEAQ. CDR3 region: CASSTGTGLFSNSPLHF. For the CDR3, the DNA is TGTGCCAGCAGCACGGGGACAGGGCTGTTCTCTAATTCACCCCTCCACTTT.